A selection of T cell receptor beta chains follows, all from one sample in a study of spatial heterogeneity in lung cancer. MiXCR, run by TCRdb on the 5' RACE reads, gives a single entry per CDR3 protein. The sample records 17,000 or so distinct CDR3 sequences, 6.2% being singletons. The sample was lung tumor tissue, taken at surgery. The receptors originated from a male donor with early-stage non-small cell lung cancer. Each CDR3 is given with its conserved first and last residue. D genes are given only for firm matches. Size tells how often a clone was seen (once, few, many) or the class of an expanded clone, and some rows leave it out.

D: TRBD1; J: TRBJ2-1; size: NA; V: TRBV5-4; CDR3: CASSLDRGPYNEQFF; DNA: TGTGCCAGCAGCTTGGACAGGGGCCCATACAATGAGCAGTTCTTC
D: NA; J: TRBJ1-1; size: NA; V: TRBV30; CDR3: CAWSRTGRAFF; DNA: TGTGCCTGGAGTAGAACAGGGAGAGCTTTCTTT
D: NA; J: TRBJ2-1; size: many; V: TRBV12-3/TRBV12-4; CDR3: CASSLNLGQGLDNEQFF; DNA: TGTGCCAGCAGTTTAAATCTCGGGCAGGGGCTTGACAATGAGCAGTTCTTC
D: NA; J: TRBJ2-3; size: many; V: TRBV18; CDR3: CASSPSGDTQYF; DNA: TGTGCCAGCTCACCCAGCGGAGATACGCAGTATTTT
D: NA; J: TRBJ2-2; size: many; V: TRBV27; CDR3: CASSFMETGELFF; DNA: TGTGCCAGCAGTTTTATGGAAACCGGGGAGCTGTTTTTT
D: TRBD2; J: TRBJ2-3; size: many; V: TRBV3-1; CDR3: CASSPTSTSTDTQYF; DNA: TGTGCCAGCAGCCCGACTAGCACTAGCACAGATACGCAGTATTTT
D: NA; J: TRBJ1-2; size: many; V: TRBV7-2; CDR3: CASSLSKNYGYTF; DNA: TGTGCCAGCAGCTTAAGCAAGAACTATGGCTACACCTTC
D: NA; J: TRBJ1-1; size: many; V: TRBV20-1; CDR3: CSATPNSNTEAFF; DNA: TGCAGTGCCACGCCAAACAGCAACACTGAAGCTTTCTTT
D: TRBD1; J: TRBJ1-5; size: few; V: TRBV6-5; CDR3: CASSLSPAGGQPQHF; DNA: TGTGCCAGCAGTCTGTCCCCGGCAGGGGGGCAGCCCCAGCATTTT
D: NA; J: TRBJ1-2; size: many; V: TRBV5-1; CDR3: CASSSQGDYGYTF; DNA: TGCGCCAGCAGTAGTCAGGGAGACTATGGCTACACCTTC
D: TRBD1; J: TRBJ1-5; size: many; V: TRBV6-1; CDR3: CASSGTGNNQPQHF; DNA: TGTGCCAGCAGCGGGACAGGGAATAATCAGCCCCAGCATTTT
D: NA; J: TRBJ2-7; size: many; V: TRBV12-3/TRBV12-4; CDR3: CASSPRLGSYEQYF; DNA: TGTGCCAGCAGTCCACGACTGGGCTCCTACGAGCAGTACTTC
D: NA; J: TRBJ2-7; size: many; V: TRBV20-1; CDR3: CSARDPDYEQYF; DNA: TGCAGTGCTAGAGACCCGGACTACGAGCAGTACTTC
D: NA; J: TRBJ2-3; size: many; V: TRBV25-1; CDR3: CARFLDTQYF; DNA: TGTGCCAGATTCTTAGATACGCAGTATTTT
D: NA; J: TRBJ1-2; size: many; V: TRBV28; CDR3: CASSSDGYTF; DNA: TGTGCCAGCAGTTCGGATGGCTACACCTTC
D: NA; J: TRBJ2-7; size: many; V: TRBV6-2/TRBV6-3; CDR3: CASSYSRNYEQYF; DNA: TGTGCCAGCAGTTACTCGCGAAACTACGAGCAGTACTTC
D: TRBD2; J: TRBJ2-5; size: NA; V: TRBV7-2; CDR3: CASRPTSGGLETQYF; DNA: TGTGCCAGCAGGCCCACTAGCGGGGGGCTGGAGACCCAGTACTTC
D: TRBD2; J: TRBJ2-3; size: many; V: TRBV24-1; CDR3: CATSGLSSGGSGTQYF; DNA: TGTGCCACCTCTGGGCTCTCTAGCGGGGGAAGTGGAACGCAGTATTTT
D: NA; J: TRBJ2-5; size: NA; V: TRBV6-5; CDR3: CASSRGQLQETQYF; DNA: TGTGCCAGCAGTCGAGGACAGCTTCAAGAGACCCAGTACTTC
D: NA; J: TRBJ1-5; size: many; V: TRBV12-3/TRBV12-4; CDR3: CASGSYRVSTQPQHF; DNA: TGTGCCAGCGGTAGTTACAGGGTTTCGACTCAGCCCCAGCATTTT
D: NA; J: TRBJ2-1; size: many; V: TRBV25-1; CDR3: CASRSRDNHNEQFF; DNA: TGTGCCAGCCGCTCCCGGGACAACCACAATGAGCAGTTCTTC
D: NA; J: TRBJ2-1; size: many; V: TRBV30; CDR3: CAQSGNNEQFF; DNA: TGTGCCCAGAGCGGAAACAATGAGCAGTTCTTC
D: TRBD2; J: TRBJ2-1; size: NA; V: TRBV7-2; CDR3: CASSATSGRNEQFF; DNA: TGTGCCAGCAGCGCGACTAGCGGGAGGAATGAGCAGTTCTTC
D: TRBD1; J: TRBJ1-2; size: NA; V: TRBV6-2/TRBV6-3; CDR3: CASSFYFGTGYGYTF; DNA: TGTGCCAGCAGTTTCTATTTCGGGACAGGCTATGGCTACACCTTC
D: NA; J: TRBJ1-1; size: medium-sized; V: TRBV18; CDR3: CASSPSYNTEAFF; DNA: TGTGCCAGCTCTCCGAGTTACAACACTGAAGCTTTCTTT
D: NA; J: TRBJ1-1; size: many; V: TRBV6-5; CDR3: CASSLVRTALTEAFF; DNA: TGTGCCAGCAGTCTCGTTCGGACAGCCCTCACTGAAGCTTTCTTT
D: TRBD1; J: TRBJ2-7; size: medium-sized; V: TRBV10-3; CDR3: CAIRGDRGYEQYF; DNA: TGTGCCATAAGGGGAGACAGGGGCTACGAGCAGTACTTC
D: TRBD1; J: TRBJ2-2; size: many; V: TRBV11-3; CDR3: CASSVTGDTGELFF; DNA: TGTGCCAGCAGCGTGACAGGGGACACCGGGGAGCTGTTTTTT
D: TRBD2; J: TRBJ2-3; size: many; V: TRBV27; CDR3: CASTPIFAGGGDTQYF; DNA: TGTGCCAGCACCCCGATCTTTGCGGGGGGCGGGGATACGCAGTATTTT
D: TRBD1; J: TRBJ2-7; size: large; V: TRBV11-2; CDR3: CASRGAGGEQYF; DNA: TGTGCCAGCAGAGGGGCAGGGGGTGAGCAGTACTTC
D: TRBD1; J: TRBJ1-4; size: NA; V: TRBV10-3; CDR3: CAISEPRTGGSEKLFF; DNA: TGTGCCATCAGTGAGCCCAGGACAGGGGGCAGTGAAAAACTGTTTTTT
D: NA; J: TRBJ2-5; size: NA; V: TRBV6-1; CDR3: CASSEGGKTQYF; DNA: TGTGCCAGCAGTGAAGGGGGGAAAACCCAGTACTTC
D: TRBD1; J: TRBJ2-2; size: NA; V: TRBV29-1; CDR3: CSVEWDRGSVGELFF; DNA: TGCAGCGTTGAATGGGACAGGGGTTCTGTCGGGGAGCTGTTTTTT
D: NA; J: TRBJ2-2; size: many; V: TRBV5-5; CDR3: CASSTGWPGELFF; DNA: TGTGCCAGCAGCACGGGGTGGCCCGGGGAGCTGTTTTTT
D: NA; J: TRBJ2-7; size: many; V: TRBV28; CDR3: CASSLGREYEQYF; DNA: TGTGCCAGCAGTTTGGGCAGGGAATACGAGCAGTACTTC
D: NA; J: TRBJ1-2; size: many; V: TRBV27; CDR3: CASRWGAAYGYTF; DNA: TGTGCCAGCAGATGGGGGGCAGCCTATGGCTACACCTTC
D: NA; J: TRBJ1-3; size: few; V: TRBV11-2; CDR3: CASSWTVIPIGNTIYF; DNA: TGTGCCAGCAGCTGGACGGTTATCCCGATCGGAAACACCATATATTTT
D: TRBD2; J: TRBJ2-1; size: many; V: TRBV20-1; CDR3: CSARVFGRGAGNEQFF; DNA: TGCAGTGCTAGAGTGTTCGGGAGGGGCGCGGGCAATGAGCAGTTCTTC
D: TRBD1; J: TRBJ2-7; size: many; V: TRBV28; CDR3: CASSFCRQGGTYEQYF; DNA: TGTGCCAGCAGTTTCTGTCGACAGGGGGGGACCTACGAGCAGTACTTC
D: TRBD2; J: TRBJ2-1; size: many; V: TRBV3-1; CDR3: CASSDVTSGSSYNEQFF; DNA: TGTGCCAGCAGCGACGTGACTAGCGGGAGCTCCTACAATGAGCAGTTCTTC
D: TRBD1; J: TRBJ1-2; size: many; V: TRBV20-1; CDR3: CSARPGTGLLGYTF; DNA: TGCAGTGCTAGGCCAGGGACAGGGCTCCTGGGCTACACCTTC
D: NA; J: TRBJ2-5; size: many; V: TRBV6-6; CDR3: CASSPREETQYF; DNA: TGTGCCAGCAGCCCCAGGGAGGAGACCCAGTACTTC
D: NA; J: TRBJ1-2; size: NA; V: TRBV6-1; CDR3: CASSELQGPNYGYTF; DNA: TGTGCCAGCAGTGAACTGCAGGGACCCAACTATGGCTACACCTTC